This TCR beta chain is drawn from a study of human T cells and chemical hapten exposure. Study background: Cases of alopecia areata, totalis or universalis occurred in a predominantly female patient group. Broader study findings: Versus controls, significantly more large CDR3 similarity clusters arose from expanded TCRs. Patch test score tracked positively with PT1 expanded TCR counts.

Germline CDR1 SQVTM, CDR2 ANQGSEA. Losses at the gene ends were 7 bases for V and 7 bases for J; bases not matched to a gene: 3. The CDR3 is 12 amino acids. Separate cDNA molecules received unique molecular identifiers, which the library attached to them. MiXCR, run by TCRdb on the RACE reads, gives a single entry per CDR3 protein. Among around 75,000 distinct CDR3 sequences listed, 12% were seen once. Time point described: patch test 1, 2 weeks after DPC sensitization. Treatment noted: therapeutic diphenylcyclopropenone sensitization with weekly scalp DPC. This clonotype has at least ten counts. Antigen unknown.

This sequence originates from a woman aged 60-70 years with alopecia areata. Some clones in this sample may be carry-over from other donors' samples. The sample in question was whole blood, obtained in connection with sensitization to the hapten diphenylcyclopropenone (DPC). This chain links TRBV29-1 with TRBJ2-2, with 10 bases identical to TRBD1. CDR3 sequence reads: CSAGQGHGELFF. DNA of the CDR3: TGCAGCGCGGGACAGGGGCACGGGGAGCTGTTTTTT.